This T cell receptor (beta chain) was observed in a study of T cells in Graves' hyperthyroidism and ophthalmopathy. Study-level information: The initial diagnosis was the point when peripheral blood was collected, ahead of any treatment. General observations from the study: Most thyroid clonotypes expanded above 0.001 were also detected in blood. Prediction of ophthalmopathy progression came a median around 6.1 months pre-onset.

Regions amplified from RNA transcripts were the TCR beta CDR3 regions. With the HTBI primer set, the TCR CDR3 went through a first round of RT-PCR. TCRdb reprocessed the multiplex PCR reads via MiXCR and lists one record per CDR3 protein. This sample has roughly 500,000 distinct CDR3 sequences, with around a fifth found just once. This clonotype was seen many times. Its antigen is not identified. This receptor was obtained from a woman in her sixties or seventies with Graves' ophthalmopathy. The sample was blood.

CDR3 in DNA: TGTGCCGCGGAACTAGCGGGAGATGTCGAGCAGTACTTC. The encoded protein is CAAELAGDVEQYF. V is TRBV28 and J is TRBJ2-7; 11 bases agree with TRBD2. This CDR3 has 13 amino acids. The trim removed 11 bases at V and 6 bases at J, leaving 9 bases unmatched. Germline lookup yields CDR1 MDHEN and CDR2 SYDVKM.